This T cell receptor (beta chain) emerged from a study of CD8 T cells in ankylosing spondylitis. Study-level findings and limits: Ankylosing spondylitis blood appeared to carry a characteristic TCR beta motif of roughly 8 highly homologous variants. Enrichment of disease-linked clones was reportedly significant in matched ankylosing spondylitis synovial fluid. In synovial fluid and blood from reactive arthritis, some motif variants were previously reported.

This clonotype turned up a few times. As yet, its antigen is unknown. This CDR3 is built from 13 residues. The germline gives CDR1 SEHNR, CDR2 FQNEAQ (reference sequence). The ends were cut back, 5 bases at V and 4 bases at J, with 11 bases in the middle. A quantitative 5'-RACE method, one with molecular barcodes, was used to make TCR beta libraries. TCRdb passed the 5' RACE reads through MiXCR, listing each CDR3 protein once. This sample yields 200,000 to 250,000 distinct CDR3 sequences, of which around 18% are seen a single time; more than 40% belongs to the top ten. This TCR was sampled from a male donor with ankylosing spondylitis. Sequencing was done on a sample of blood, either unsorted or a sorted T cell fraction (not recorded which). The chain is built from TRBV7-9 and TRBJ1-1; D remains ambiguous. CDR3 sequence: CASSLGLVTEAFF. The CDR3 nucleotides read TGTGCCAGCAGCCTTGGACTGGTCACTGAAGCTTTCTTT.